These 27 T cell receptor beta chains were sequenced from one sample in a study of T cell repertoires in cytomegalovirus infection. TCRdb re-called the reads through MiXCR, storing one row per CDR3 protein. The data hold approximately 470,000 distinct CDR3 sequences, with approximately 40% observed a single time. Their antigens remain unidentified. The input for sequencing was cultured PBMCs, taken from culture after CMV antigen stimulation. The source of these receptors is a human donor in good health (CMV status not recorded). Some clones in this sample may be carry-over from other donors' samples.

This clonotype came up many times. The chain links TRBV7-6 to TRBJ1-5; D is perhaps TRBD1 (5 bases). The CDR3 is 15 residues long. CDR1 and CDR2 (germline): SGHVS, FNYEAQ. Between the trimmed V and J ends, which lost 5 bases and 4 bases, there was a span of 15 bases. The CDR3 DNA reads TGTGCCAGCAGCCCGAGACCGACAGCAAATCAGCCCCAGCATTTT. It codes for CASSPRPTANQPQHF.

J is TRBJ1-4 and V is TRBV4-1; TRBD1 is a possible D gene (5 bases). The CDR3 loop spans 13 amino acids. V dropped 5 bases and J dropped 8 bases, with 12 bases sitting between them. Germline V gene sequence: CDR1 MGHRA, CDR2 YSYEKL. The CDR3 is CASSKGPLEKLFF. The DNA for the CDR3 is TGCGCCAGCAGCAAGGGGCCCTTGGAAAAACTGTTTTTT.

V usage is TRBV6-6 and J usage is TRBJ2-3, with unresolved D. Germline lookup yields CDR1 MNHNY and CDR2 SVGAGI (reference sequence). V lost 6 bases, J lost 7 bases, and 11 bases lay in between. The CDR3 has 12 amino acids. The CDR3 DNA reads TGTGCCAGCAGCGAGAGTTCTAATACGCAGTATTTT. This translates into CASSESSNTQYF.

This clonotype was recorded many times. This chain uses TRBV7-8 with TRBJ1-6; D may be TRBD1 (5 bases). This CDR3 region has 14 residues. Germline V gene data show CDR1 as SGHVS and CDR2 as FQNEAQ. Trimming cost V 1 base and J 9 bases, with 10 bases left between them. This chain's CDR3 is CASSLVGGTSPLHF. CDR3 sequence (DNA): TGTGCCAGCAGCTTAGTTGGAGGGACTTCACCCCTCCACTTT.

This clonotype was recorded once. The J gene is TRBJ1-1, the V gene TRBV20-1, with unresolved D. With 3 bases removed from V and 4 bases from J, the gap between germline ends came to 18 bases. The CDR3 extends over 15 amino acids. Germline CDR1 reads DFQATT; CDR2 reads SNEGSKA (reference sequence). CDR3 amino acids: CSASMMFELGTEAFF. CDR3 DNA sequence: TGCAGTGCTAGTATGATGTTCGAGCTTGGCACTGAAGCTTTCTTT.

The chain couples TRBV5-4 to TRBJ2-1; perhaps TRBD1 as D (7 bases). This CDR3 has 14 residues. Germline assignment: CDR1 SGHNT and CDR2 YYREEE (reference sequence). Trimming left V 4 bases short and J 4 bases short, with 12 bases between. The CDR3 DNA sequence: TGTGCCAGCAGCGGGCAGGGGGGATACAATGAGCAGTTCTTC. This encodes CASSGQGGYNEQFF.

The count of this clonotype is one. The V and J genes are TRBV4-1 and TRBJ2-3; perhaps D is TRBD1 or TRBD2 (6 bases each). Germline V CDR1 and CDR2: MGHRA, YSYEKL. V was clipped by 4 bases and J by 2 bases, with 13 bases between them. The CDR3 extends over 15 amino acids. The CDR3: CASSLRGDTTDTQYF. The CDR3 DNA sequence: TGCGCCAGCAGCCTAAGGGGGGATACCACAGATACGCAGTATTTT.

This clonotype was detected only once. The chain combines TRBV6-2 or TRBV6-3 with TRBJ2-1, with D possibly matching TRBD1 (5 bases). The CDR3 is made up of 14 amino acids. Germline values: CDR1 MNHEY, CDR2 SVGEGT. The V gene lost 6 bases and the J gene lost 4 bases, with 13 bases spanning the gap. CDR3 nucleotide sequence: TGTGCCAGCAGGAGGACCGGACAATACAATGAGCAGTTCTTC. It translates to CASRRTGQYNEQFF.

This clonotype has just a few counts. J is TRBJ1-3 and V is TRBV12-3 or TRBV12-4; the D gene is possibly TRBD1 (6 bases). Between the trimmed V and J ends, which lost 5 bases and 6 bases, there was a span of 14 bases. The CDR3 consists of 14 residues. The CDR3 is CASSVQGLKNTIYF. DNA for the CDR3: TGTGCCAGCAGTGTACAGGGACTTAAAAACACCATATATTTT.

The chain has TRBV6-2 or TRBV6-3 and TRBJ2-1; D remains unclear. The CDR3 length is 14 residues. From germline, CDR1 is MNHEY and CDR2 SVGEGT. The V end lost 1 base, the J end lost 9 bases, and 13 bases lay between the germline ends. The CDR3 DNA reads as TGTGCCAGCAGTTACTGGGATACCGCACGTGAGCAGTTCTTC. Its translation: CASSYWDTAREQFF.

In DNA, the CDR3 is TGTGCCAGCAGTTTAAGGGACGGGTCTGGTAATCAGCCCCAGCATTTT. Its translation: CASSLRDGSGNQPQHF. V gene TRBV12-3 or TRBV12-4 combines with J gene TRBJ1-5; TRBD1 is a possible D gene (5 bases). V lost 2 bases and J lost 4, with 15 bases in between. This CDR3 is 16 amino acids long.

The chain carries TRBV7-9 and TRBJ1-5, with a tentative D call TRBD1 (6 bases). The CDR3 covers 15 residues. Germline V gene lookup returns CDR1 SEHNR and CDR2 FQNEAQ (reference sequence). Trimming took off 5 bases at V and 2 bases at J, with 13 bases between the two ends. The CDR3 reads CASSMAGARNQPQHF. CDR3 DNA sequence: TGTGCCAGCAGCATGGCAGGGGCCCGCAATCAGCCCCAGCATTTT.

The chain links TRBV11-2 to TRBJ2-3; perhaps TRBD2 as D (6 bases). The CDR3 loop spans 17 amino acids. Trimming removed 2 bases at V and 0 bases at J, with 15 bases between. The V gene's germline CDR1 is SGHAT and CDR2 FQNNGV. This CDR3 reads CASSLYGGELSTDTQYF. The CDR3 nucleotides are TGTGCCAGCAGCTTATACGGCGGGGAACTAAGCACAGATACGCAGTATTTT. The complete variable domain, with remaining parts taken from reference TRBV11-2 and TRBJ2-3, reads EAGVAQSPRYKIIEKRQSVAFWCNPISGHATLYWYQQILGQGPKLLIQFQNNGVVDDSQLPKDRFSAERLKGVDSTLKIQPAKLEDSAVYLCASSLYGGELSTDTQYFGPGTRLTVL.

The rearrangement uses TRBV11-3 and TRBJ2-1; D not certain. Germline V CDR1 and CDR2: SGHNT, YENEEA. There are 15 residues in the CDR3. V was trimmed by 5 bases and J by 0 bases, leaving 11 bases between them. The CDR3 reads CASSRLSSSYNEQFF. CDR3 DNA: TGTGCCAGCAGCCGATTGAGTAGCTCCTACAATGAGCAGTTCTTC. Full variable domain (outside the CDR3, taken from reference TRBV11-3 and TRBJ2-1): EAGVVQSPRYKIIEKKQPVAFWCNPISGHNTLYWYLQNLGQGPELLIRYENEEAVDDSQLPKDRFSAERLKGVDSTLKIQPAELGDSAVYLCASSRLSSSYNEQFFGPGTRLTVL.

This clonotype came up a few times. The genes are TRBV7-6 and TRBJ2-7; D might be TRBD1 (6 bases). V gave up 1 base and J gave up 7 bases, with 11 bases separating them. Germline assignment: CDR1 SGHVS and CDR2 FNYEAQ. The CDR3 has 13 residues. In DNA, the CDR3 is TGTGCCAGCAGCTTAGGGCAGGGACAAGAGCAGTACTTC. Translation: CASSLGQGQEQYF.

This clonotype was found a few times. This sequence joins TRBV7-4 and TRBJ1-1; maybe TRBD1 (5 bases). V was shortened by 4 bases and J by 5 bases, with 20 bases between the two germline ends. This CDR3 is built from 16 residues. Germline lookup yields CDR1 SGHVT and CDR2 SQSDAQ. CDR3 in amino acids: CASSSLSEGRGTEAFF. The CDR3 DNA sequence: TGTGCCAGCAGCTCGCTTAGCGAGGGGCGCGGGACTGAAGCTTTCTTT.

This clonotype was detected only a few times. The rearrangement joins TRBV12-3 or TRBV12-4 to TRBJ1-2; D possibly corresponds to TRBD1 (5 bases). CDR3 length: 14 amino acids. Trimming removed 6 bases at V and 4 bases at J, with 15 bases between. Here the CDR3 reads CASSGIGGLYGYTF. As DNA, the CDR3 is TGTGCCAGCAGCGGGATCGGGGGACTCTATGGCTACACCTTC.

This clonotype was detected ten times or more. The chain has TRBV7-2 and TRBJ2-5, with D possibly matching TRBD2 (5 bases). This CDR3 region has 15 residues. Looked up from germline, CDR1 is SGHTA and CDR2 is FQGNSA. V was trimmed by 0 bases and J by 2 bases, leaving 10 bases between them. The CDR3, as DNA: TGTGCCAGCAGCTTAGCGGGAGCGACACAAGAGACCCAGTACTTC. Its translation: CASSLAGATQETQYF.

This chain connects TRBV9 to TRBJ2-7; D possibly uses TRBD1 or TRBD2 (5 bases each). The CDR3 sequence is 15 residues long. Per the germline V gene, CDR1 is SGDLS and CDR2 is YYNGEE. V gave up 0 bases and J gave up 0 bases, with 10 bases separating them. The CDR3 reads CASSVEAGSSYEQYF. DNA for the CDR3: TGTGCCAGCAGCGTAGAGGCAGGGAGCTCCTACGAGCAGTACTTC.

This clonotype was counted only a few times. The DNA of the CDR3 is TGTGCCAGCAGCTTAACGGCAGGGAATCAGCCCCAGCATTTT. Translation: CASSLTAGNQPQHF. The rearrangement joins TRBV7-2 to TRBJ1-5; the D gene is possibly TRBD1 (5 bases). Germline V gene sequence: CDR1 SGHTA, CDR2 FQGNSA. CDR3 length: 14 residues. V was pared by 2 bases and J by 4 bases, with 9 bases between.

The chain has TRBV12-3 or TRBV12-4 and TRBJ2-2; D is unresolved. The CDR3 consists of 13 residues. V lost 7 bases and J 4 bases, leaving 10 bases between the germline ends. Written as DNA, the CDR3 is TGTGCCAGCACTCCCGACCGCACCGGGGAGCTGTTTTTT. It is translated as CASTPDRTGELFF.

The genes are TRBV7-2 and TRBJ2-1; 8 nucleotides line up with TRBD2. V was clipped by 4 bases and J by 3 bases; unmatched bases: 5. The CDR3 consists of 15 residues. In germline, CDR1 is SGHTA, CDR2 FQGNSA. The CDR3 reads CASSSQRGYYNEQFF. The CDR3 bases are TGTGCCAGCAGCTCCCAGCGGGGGTACTACAATGAGCAGTTCTTC.

This chain links TRBV7-2 with TRBJ1-5; D unclear. The germline gives CDR1 SGHTA, CDR2 FQGNSA. Trimming removed 1 base from V and 1 base from J, with 8 bases in between. This CDR3 contains 15 residues. This CDR3 reads CASSLVPSSNQPQHF. Here the CDR3 DNA reads TGTGCCAGCAGCTTAGTTCCGTCGAGCAATCAGCCCCAGCATTTT.

The chain employs TRBV5-1 and TRBJ2-3, with 13 bases aligning to TRBD2. Trimming took 4 bases from V and 0 from J; bases not matched to a gene: 2. Germline V gene lookup returns CDR1 SGHRS and CDR2 YFSETQ. This CDR3 region has 16 residues. The CDR3 DNA is TGCGCCAGCAGCGCGGGACTAGCGGGGAGCACAGATACGCAGTATTTT. This gives the protein CASSAGLAGSTDTQYF. Drawing the rest from reference TRBV5-1 and TRBJ2-3, the complete variable domain is KAGVTQTPRYLIKTRGQQVTLSCSPISGHRSVSWYQQTPGQGLQFLFEYFSETQRNKGNFPGRFSGRQFSNSRSEMNVSTLELGDSALYLCASSAGLAGSTDTQYFGPGTRLTVL.

The chain uses TRBV5-4 and TRBJ2-2; possible D gene TRBD1, 5 bases. Trimming pared 5 bases from V and 6 bases from J, leaving 11 bases between. Germline CDR1 is SGHNT and CDR2 is YYREEE (reference sequence). This CDR3 spans 13 amino acids. The CDR3 coding sequence is TGTGCCAGCAGGTCACCAGGGCCCGGGGAGCTGTTTTTT. Encoded protein: CASRSPGPGELFF.

This clonotype was detected only a few times. The CDR3 coding sequence is TGTGCCATCCGACCATTGGGACTGTCTGGAAACACCATATATTTT. This gives the protein CAIRPLGLSGNTIYF. The genes are TRBV10-3 and TRBJ1-3; TRBD1 is a possible D gene (5 bases). The CDR3 has 15 residues. Germline CDR1 and CDR2: ENHRY and SYGVKD. Trimming pared 8 bases from V and 1 base from J, leaving 15 bases between.

The CDR3 region has the DNA TGTGCCAGCATCAGGGCCGCAACCTACGAGCAGTACTTC. Protein product: CASIRAATYEQYF. The rearrangement joins TRBV6-1 to TRBJ2-7; a weak D match, TRBD1 (5 bases). The ends were cut back, 7 bases at V and 2 bases at J, with 12 bases in the middle. CDR3 size: 13 residues. Germline CDR1 is MNHNS and CDR2 is SASEGT.